The present T cell receptor (beta chain) was sequenced within a study of blood T cells in healthy people across ages. Overall study findings and caveats: Naive T cell percentage showed a strong correlation with TCR beta diversity.

As to this clonotype: Antigen specificity is unknown.

Every sample gave at least 5 micrograms of total RNA when it was extracted. V lost 1 base and J 2 bases, leaving 8 bases between the germline ends. The CDR3 runs to 14 residues. CDR1 KGHDR and CDR2 SFDVKD come from the germline V gene. Primers used in a second PCR of about 7 to 12 cycles were a sample-barcoded 5' primer and a J-beta primer mix. Through a template-switch adaptor with 12 random nucleotides, each cDNA molecule received a tag. TCRdb called the 5' RACE reads again in MiXCR, with one record for every CDR3 protein. The table records 1.5 million to 2 million distinct CDR3 sequences, roughly two fifths of them present only once.

This TCR was sampled from a human donor in good health. Sequencing was done on a sample of blood. The V and J genes are TRBV24-1 and TRBJ2-7; no firm D call. The CDR3 nucleotides are TGTGCCACCAGTGATTTAGAAACTCCCTACGAGCAGTACTTC. This codes for CATSDLETPYEQYF.